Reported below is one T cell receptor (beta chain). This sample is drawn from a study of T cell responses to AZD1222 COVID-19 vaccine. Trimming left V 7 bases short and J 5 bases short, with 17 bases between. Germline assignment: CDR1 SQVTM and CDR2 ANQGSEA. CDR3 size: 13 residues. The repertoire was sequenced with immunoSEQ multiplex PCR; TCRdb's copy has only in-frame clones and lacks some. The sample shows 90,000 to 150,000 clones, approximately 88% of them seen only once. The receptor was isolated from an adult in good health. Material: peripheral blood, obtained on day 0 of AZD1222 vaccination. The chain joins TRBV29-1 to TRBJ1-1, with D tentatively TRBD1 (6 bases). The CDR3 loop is CSGGGRGRTEAFF. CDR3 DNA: TGCAGCGGAGGTGGCAGGGGAAGAACTGAAGCTTTCTTT.